These T cell receptor beta chains were read from a single sample in a study of shared clonotypes between healthy human individuals. Sequenced by immunoSEQ multiplex PCR; TCRdb stores in-frame clones only, minus some. This sample has some 980,000 clones, with about three quarters found just once. Sequencing was performed on memory CD4+ T cells sorted from blood. These receptors came from a man younger than 30 in good health. Each CDR3 is given with its conserved first and last residue. Fields, in order: V gene, J gene, D gene, clone size, CDR3 DNA, CDR3 protein. D genes are given only for firm matches. The size of a clone is reported for some rows only, either as once, few or many, or as a class for expanded clones.

TRBV27	TRBJ1-6	NA	NA	TGTGCCAGCAGTTTATCAGGGGGTGGTTCACCCCTCCACTTT	CASSLSGGGSPLHF
TRBV5-6	TRBJ2-7	NA	NA	TGTGCCAGCAGCTTGGGGGGGCGGTGCGGAGAGCAGTACTTC	CASSLGGRCGEQYF
TRBV20-1	TRBJ2-3	NA	NA	TGCAGTGCTATACTTCATACGCAGTATTTT	CSAILHTQYF
TRBV27	TRBJ2-6	NA	NA	TGTGCCAGCAGTCAATTTAGAAGCTCTGGGGCCAACGTCCTGACTTTC	CASSQFRSSGANVLTF
TRBV10-1	TRBJ2-3	TRBD2	NA	TGCGCCAGCAGTGAGCTCCTAGCGGGAGGGCCGAAAGATACGCAGTATTTT	CASSELLAGGPKDTQYF
TRBV9	TRBJ1-2	NA	once	TGTGCCAGCAGCGCGGGACTGCTCTATGGCTACACCTTC	CASSAGLLYGYTF
TRBV5-1	TRBJ2-7	NA	NA	TGCGCCAGCAGCTTGTACTTCCAGCAGTACTTC	CASSLYFQQYF
TRBV5-1	TRBJ2-2	TRBD2	NA	TGCGCCAGCAGCTTAGATACGGGACTAGCGAACACCGGGGAGCTGTTTTTT	CASSLDTGLANTGELFF
TRBV6-5	TRBJ2-7	NA	NA	TGTGCCAGCGGCCAGTCGGGGAACGAGCAGTACTTC	CASGQSGNEQYF
TRBV30	TRBJ2-1	NA	NA	TGTGCCTGGAGTGTACTGAAGGACTATGAGCAGTTCTTC	CAWSVLKDYEQFF
TRBV18	TRBJ1-3	NA	few	TGTGCCAGCTCACCATTAACCCAGGGTCGTGGGTCTGGAAACACCATATATTTT	CASSPLTQGRGSGNTIYF
TRBV5-6	TRBJ2-2	TRBD1	NA	TGTGCCAGCAGCTTGGACAGGGGGCGAGGGGAGCTGTTTTTT	CASSLDRGRGELFF
TRBV27	TRBJ1-2	NA	few	TGTGCCAGCAGTTTACGGCACGATAACTATGGCTACACCTTC	CASSLRHDNYGYTF
TRBV5-4	TRBJ2-7	NA	NA	TGTGCCAGCAGCTTGGGTAGGGTCCACGAGCAGTACTTC	CASSLGRVHEQYF
TRBV6-1	TRBJ2-5	NA	NA	TGTGCCAGCACTTGGGGGAATCAGGATGGGGAGACCCAGTACTTC	CASTWGNQDGETQYF
TRBV10-2	TRBJ1-5	NA	few	TGCGCCAGCAGTGAGAGTCGACAGGTTGCCCAGCATTTT	CASSESRQVAQHF
TRBV5-1	TRBJ2-1	TRBD2	NA	TGCGCCAGCAGCTTGGCCGTGACTAGCGGATACAATGAGCAGTTCTTC	CASSLAVTSGYNEQFF
TRBV7-2	TRBJ1-5	NA	once	TGTGCCAGCAGCCCGAGACAGGCCCCACTTAGCAATCAGCCCCAGCATTTT	CASSPRQAPLSNQPQHF
TRBV29-1	TRBJ1-2	TRBD1	NA	TGCAGCGCTCTAACTCCAGGGGGCAACTATGGCTACACCTTC	CSALTPGGNYGYTF
TRBV5-1	TRBJ2-7	TRBD1	NA	TGCGCCAGCAGCTTGAGACAGGGGCCTGGCGAGCAGTACTTC	CASSLRQGPGEQYF
TRBV9	TRBJ2-1	TRBD2	NA	TGTGCCAGCAGCGTAGCTACAAGGGTTAACGGGAGGGGTACGGGCGAGCAGTTCTTC	CASSVATRVNGRGTGEQFF
TRBV5-6	TRBJ2-2	TRBD1	NA	TGTGCCAGCAGCCTCGGACAGGGGATCGGGGAGCTGTTTTTT	CASSLGQGIGELFF
TRBV27	TRBJ1-2	NA	few	TGTGCCAGCAGTTCCTCCGGGGGTGGCTATGGCTACACCTTC	CASSSSGGGYGYTF
TRBV7-9	TRBJ2-5	NA	NA	TGTGCCAGCAGCTTAGCAGGGATCCTTGAGACCCAGTACTTC	CASSLAGILETQYF
TRBV5-1	TRBJ2-3	NA	NA	TGCGCCAGCAGCTTGGCCGGTGGCAGTCCCACAGATACGCAGTATTTT	CASSLAGGSPTDTQYF
TRBV7-2	TRBJ2-1	NA	few	TGTGCCAGCAGCCCCCGGACTGGAAGGGGGAATGAGCAGTTCTTC	CASSPRTGRGNEQFF
TRBV5-1	TRBJ2-7	NA	NA	TGCGCCAGCAGCTTGGAGGACAGAGCCAACGAGCAGTACTTC	CASSLEDRANEQYF
TRBV19	TRBJ2-3	TRBD2	NA	TGTGCCAGTAGTATAAAACCGACTAGCGGGCCGGGAACCGAAATCAGATCAACGCAGTATTTT	CASSIKPTSGPGTEIRSTQYF
TRBV6-5	TRBJ2-7	TRBD1	NA	TGTGCCAGCAGTTACGGACAGGGGACCTACGAGCAGTACTTC	CASSYGQGTYEQYF
TRBV5-1	TRBJ2-1	TRBD2	NA	TGCGCCAGCAGCCCCACTAGCGGGACCACAATCTACAATGAGCAGTTCTTC	CASSPTSGTTIYNEQFF
TRBV30	TRBJ1-2	NA	NA	TGTGCCTGGGGAGGGGGTTTTGGCTACACCTTC	CAWGGGFGYTF
TRBV9	TRBJ2-5	TRBD2	NA	TGTGCCAGCAGCCCTGCTCGGACTAGCGGAGTGCAAGAGACCCAGTACTTC	CASSPARTSGVQETQYF
TRBV10-1	TRBJ2-7	TRBD1	NA	TGCGCCAGCAGTGAGCAGAGACAGGGGTCCGAGCAGTACTTC	CASSEQRQGSEQYF
TRBV27	TRBJ2-4	TRBD1	NA	TGTGCCAGCAGTTTGACAGGGGCCGCCAAAAACATTCAGTACTTC	CASSLTGAAKNIQYF
TRBV16	TRBJ1-4	TRBD1	NA	TGTGCCAGCAGCCTGGACAGGGGGCCCGAAAAACTGTTTTTT	CASSLDRGPEKLFF
TRBV5-1	TRBJ1-4	TRBD1	NA	TGCGCCAGCAGCCCCGGGACAGGACGGAATGAAAAACTGTTTTTT	CASSPGTGRNEKLFF
TRBV28	TRBJ1-1	NA	NA	TGTGCCAGCAGTTTCCCTAAAGTCAGGAACACTGAAGCTTTCTTT	CASSFPKVRNTEAFF
TRBV30	TRBJ1-1	TRBD1	few	TGTGCCTGGGAGCGACAGGGGAACACTGAAGCTTTCTTT	CAWERQGNTEAFF
TRBV7-8	TRBJ2-3	TRBD2	many	TGTGCCAGCAGCCTGGGGACTAGCGGGACGGCGAAGGCAGATACGCAGTATTTT	CASSLGTSGTAKADTQYF
TRBV5-1	TRBJ2-7	TRBD2	NA	TGCGCCAGCAGCTTGAGGGTAGCGGGAGCTATGACCTCATACGAGCAGTACTTC	CASSLRVAGAMTSYEQYF
TRBV2	TRBJ2-7	NA	NA	TGTGCCAGCAAATTCGAGTATAGCTACGAGCAGTACTTC	CASKFEYSYEQYF